This T cell receptor beta chain originates from a study of shared clonotypes between healthy human individuals. This CDR3 contains 12 residues. Germline values: CDR1 SNHLY, CDR2 FYNNEI. V was shortened by 3 bases and J by 4 bases, with 6 bases between the two germline ends. TCRdb's copy holds only in-frame clones and misses some; the assay was immunoSEQ multiplex PCR. The data show some 2,400,000 clones, about 94% seen once. A remark on this clone: Other DNA sequences of this sample code for an identical CDR3.

The V gene is TRBV2, the J gene TRBJ1-2; D is uncertain. The TCR comes from a young man in good health. The sequenced material came from naive CD4+ T cells sorted from blood. The subset: CD45RA+ positively selected. The DNA for the CDR3 is TGTGCCAGCAGTGAGTCTAGCTATGGCTACACCTTC. This codes for CASSESSYGYTF. The full variable domain, with the rest looked up from reference TRBV2 and TRBJ1-2, is EPEVTQTPSHQVTQMGQEVILRCVPISNHLYFYWYRQILGQKVEFLVSFYNNEISEKSEIFDDQFSVERPDGSNFTLKIRSTKLEDSAMYFCASSESSYGYTFGSGTRLTVV.